This TCR beta chain was recovered during a study of identical twins. Template switching supplied a universal primer site; unique molecular identifiers were carried on the cDNA. TCRdb passed the 5' RACE reads through MiXCR, listing each CDR3 protein once. The table records about 260,000 distinct CDR3 sequences, approximately 7% of them present only once. Every one of the donors was a healthy Caucasian. The table lists this clonotype with a few counts. The sample was also reused in another study, on yellow fever vaccine responses in identical twins. That paper adds: Reportedly, twins showed a vaccine T cell response that looked partly convergent and partly personalized.

Input material: memory (CD45RO+) T cells sorted from blood. This receptor was taken from a woman aged 18 to 35 in good health.

Here the CDR3 reads CASSPQTQLSYNEQFF. The CDR3 region has the DNA TGTGCCAGCAGCCCCCAGACACAACTCTCCTACAATGAGCAGTTCTTC. The chain uses TRBV6-2 or TRBV6-3 and TRBJ2-1; D not certain. CDR3 length: 16 amino acids. The germline CDR1 and CDR2 sequences are MNHEY and SVGEGT. V was clipped by 6 bases and J by 0 bases, with 15 bases between them.